Listed here are 16 T cell receptor beta chains from one sample, sequenced in a study of T cells in Graves' hyperthyroidism and ophthalmopathy. Authors of the study amplified TCR beta CDR3 regions from RNA transcripts. The HTBI set primed first-round TCR CDR3 RT-PCR. In TCRdb, the multiplex PCR reads were re-called with MiXCR into one record per CDR3 protein. The sample holds almost 350,000 distinct CDR3 sequences, approximately 18% seen once. Sequences were obtained from blood. Receptor source: a woman in her forties with Graves' ophthalmopathy.

The chain uses TRBV6-2 or TRBV6-3 and TRBJ2-3; 13 bases align to TRBD2. After removal of 4 bases from V and 2 bases from J, the junction contained 3 bases not matched to a gene. This CDR3 region has 16 residues. The germline gives CDR1 MNHEY, CDR2 SVGEGT. The CDR3 sequence: CASSSGTSGDTDTQYF. The CDR3 DNA reads TGTGCCAGCAGTTCCGGGACTAGCGGGGACACAGATACGCAGTATTTT.

This chain uses TRBV6-2 or TRBV6-3 with TRBJ2-7, with 14 bases that match TRBD2. Trimming took 2 bases from V and 3 from J; bases not matched to a gene: 12. The CDR3 extends over 19 amino acids. The germline V gene encodes CDR1 MNHEY and CDR2 SVGEGT. For the CDR3, the DNA is TGTGCCAGCAGTTACCTGGGACTAGCGGGAGCCCCCCGGAGCTACGAGCAGTACTTC. Protein: CASSYLGLAGAPRSYEQYF.

This clonotype occurred a few times. The rearrangement uses TRBV3-1 and TRBJ2-7; tentatively, D is TRBD2 (5 bases). The CDR3 has 12 residues. Germline CDR1 reads LGHDT; CDR2 reads YNNKEL (reference sequence). V was clipped by 4 bases and J by 7 bases, with 11 bases between them. CDR3 sequence (DNA): TGTGCCAGCAGCCGGAGGTCAGGAGAGCAGTACTTC. The encoded protein is CASSRRSGEQYF.

This clonotype was observed at least ten times. The rearrangement links TRBV6-5 to TRBJ1-1; D gene uncertain. The CDR3 length is 13 residues. Germline assignment: CDR1 MNHEY and CDR2 SVGAGI. Trimming took off 2 bases at V and 2 bases at J, with 6 bases between the two ends. CDR3 nucleotides: TGTGCCAGCAGTTACAGTCAAAACACTGAAGCTTTCTTT. Amino acids: CASSYSQNTEAFF.

In this sample, this clonotype turned up many times. The chain joins TRBV24-1 to TRBJ2-7; TRBD1 might be the D (5 bases). Per the germline V gene, CDR1 is KGHDR and CDR2 is SFDVKD. V was trimmed by 4 bases and J by 3 bases, leaving 9 bases between them. This CDR3 comprises 13 residues. CDR3 protein: CATSDTDSYEQYF. For the CDR3, the DNA is TGTGCCACCAGTGACACAGACAGCTACGAGCAGTACTTC.

The gene calls are TRBV7-2 and TRBJ1-6; TRBD1 might be the D (5 bases). Per the germline V gene, CDR1 is SGHTA and CDR2 is FQGNSA. The CDR3 consists of 14 residues. Trimming took off 3 bases at V and 7 bases at J, with 10 bases between the two ends. The chain's CDR3 is CASSFNQGNSPLHF. The CDR3 nucleotides read TGTGCCAGCAGCTTTAATCAGGGCAATTCACCCCTCCACTTT.

This clonotype was counted at least ten times. This may arise from a read error, as a much more abundant clone is one base away. CDR3 region: CASSYSRGPNYGYTF. The DNA of the CDR3 is TGTGCCAGCAGTTACTCGAGGGGGCCTAACTATGGCTACACCTTC. The chain carries TRBV6-5 and TRBJ1-2, with TRBD1 matching over 7 bases. The CDR3 has 15 residues. V shed 0 bases, J shed 0 bases, and the junction held 1 base outside the gene matches. Germline lookup yields CDR1 MNHEY and CDR2 SVGAGI.

The sample holds many counts of this clonotype. The CDR3 loop is CASSLGWTENTEAFF. CDR3 coding DNA: TGTGCCAGCAGCTTAGGCTGGACGGAGAACACTGAAGCTTTCTTT. The chain is built from TRBV7-8 and TRBJ1-1; D not resolved. The CDR3 has 15 amino acids. Trimming removed 1 base from V and 1 base from J, with 10 bases in between. Germline CDR1 SGHVS, CDR2 FQNEAQ.

In regard to this clonotype: Given a much more abundant clone one base away, this may be a read error. Since the CDR3 does not end with the conserved phenylalanine or tryptophan, this likely comes from a read error. V usage is TRBV4-1 and J usage is TRBJ1-5; D is unclear. Per the germline V gene, CDR1 is MGHRA and CDR2 is YSYEKL. This CDR3 has 13 residues. Trimming pared 2 bases from V and 7 bases from J, leaving 9 bases between. The CDR3 nucleotides are TGCGCCAGCAGCCAAAACCTGGACCAGCCCCAGCATTAT. Protein product: CASSQNLDQPQHY.

This clonotype was recorded many times. The CDR3 coding sequence is TGTGCCAGCAGCTTAGTCTGGAACACTGAAGCTTTCTTT. Residues: CASSLVWNTEAFF. The V gene is TRBV7-2, the J gene TRBJ1-1; D is unclear. CDR1 is SGHTA and CDR2 is FQGNSA in the germline V gene. The CDR3 runs 13 residues. Trimming took off 1 base at V and 1 base at J, with 4 bases between the two ends.

This clonotype was seen more than once but under ten times. The rearrangement joins TRBV13 to TRBJ1-3; 12 bases fit TRBD1. Unmatched junction bases numbered 17, after V lost 5 bases and J lost 3 bases. The CDR3 spans 20 residues. CDR1 and CDR2 from the germline V gene are PRHDT and FYEKMQ (reference sequence). The CDR3 DNA follows: TGTGCCAGCAGCCGTACTACCGGGACAGGGGGCTATCGCGGTGGAAACACCATATATTTT. Its protein is CASSRTTGTGGYRGGNTIYF.

In this sample, this clonotype turned up many times. V usage is TRBV7-3 and J usage is TRBJ2-5; no clear D gene. CDR3 length: 15 amino acids. CDR1 SGHTA and CDR2 FQGTGA come from the germline V gene. Trimming cost V 0 bases and J 0 bases, with 8 bases left between them. Here the CDR3 DNA reads TGTGCCAGCAGCTTAACGAGCAGAAACCAAGAGACCCAGTACTTC. Protein sequence: CASSLTSRNQETQYF.

V usage is TRBV5-1 and J usage is TRBJ2-5; TRBD2 is a possible D gene (6 bases). V was pared by 3 bases and J by 2 bases, with 14 bases between. Germline CDR1 SGHRS, CDR2 YFSETQ. There are 15 residues in the CDR3. The CDR3 here is CASSSPGLNQETQYF. In DNA form, the CDR3 reads TGCGCCAGCAGCTCGCCGGGACTGAATCAAGAGACCCAGTACTTC.

This clonotype came up many times. The chain carries TRBV10-1 and TRBJ1-1; a weak D match, TRBD1 (5 bases). Trimming left V 9 bases short and J 4 bases short, with 15 bases between. This CDR3 region has 13 residues. Germline V lookup: CDR1 WNHNN, CDR2 SYGVQD (reference sequence). This chain's CDR3 is CASCSSGCTEAFF. As DNA, the CDR3 is TGCGCCAGTTGCTCATCAGGGTGCACTGAAGCTTTCTTT.

This clonotype was seen at least ten times. The chain recombines TRBV7-3 with TRBJ2-7; 8 bases are a match to TRBD1. CDR3 length: 16 residues. With V trimmed by 0 bases and J by 5 bases, 9 bases remained unmatched. The germline gives CDR1 SGHTA, CDR2 FQGTGA. This CDR3 is CASSLTGSGGYHEQYF. DNA for the CDR3: TGTGCCAGCAGCTTAACCGGGTCAGGGGGCTACCACGAGCAGTACTTC.

This clonotype appeared many times. The V call is TRBV12-3 or TRBV12-4, the J call TRBJ2-7, with 13 bases lining up with TRBD2. The CDR3 covers 16 residues. V trimming: 1 base; J trimming: 6 bases; junction bases outside the gene matches: 6. DNA of the CDR3: TGTGCCAGCAGTTTAGAAACTAGCGGGAGGGCCCTCGAGCAGTACTTC. It specifies CASSLETSGRALEQYF.